A selection of T cell receptor beta chains follows, all from one sample in a study of T-cell reconstitution after alpha-beta-depleted transplantation in children. MiXCR was run by TCRdb on the PCR reads, yielding one entry per CDR3 protein. This table has 44,000 or so distinct CDR3 sequences, 9.2% appearing once. The sample in question was PBMCs, mostly from graft donor cells, obtained 60 days after TCRalphabeta/CD19-depleted stem cell transplant. The origin of the receptors is a male patient under 10 years old who had a stem cell transplant for chronic granulomatous disease, so the T cells may come from the graft donor. The CDR3 runs from the conserved cysteine through the conserved F or W. D genes are given only for firm matches. Part of the rows lack a size; the others show once, few, many or a class for expanded clones.

CDR3 DNA: TGCGCCAGCAGCTTGGAGGTGTTTGGCGCTGAAGCTTTCTTT
CDR3 protein: CASSLEVFGAEAFF
clone size: many
J gene: TRBJ1-1
D gene: .
V gene: TRBV5-1

CDR3 DNA: TGTGCCAGCAGCCTGCGCAACCCTACACCGGGACTAGCGGGAGTGAATCACGAGCAGTACTTC
CDR3 protein: CASSLRNPTPGLAGVNHEQYF
clone size: many
J gene: TRBJ2-7
D gene: TRBD2
V gene: TRBV7-9

CDR3 DNA: TGTGCCAGCAGTTTTACCCCCACTGGCCGGCAGTTCTTC
CDR3 protein: CASSFTPTGRQFF
clone size: many
J gene: TRBJ2-1
D gene: .
V gene: TRBV28

CDR3 DNA: TGTGCCAGCTCGTTTTCTTTCCGGGACTACCACTACGAGCAGTACTTC
CDR3 protein: CASSFSFRDYHYEQYF
clone size: many
J gene: TRBJ2-7
D gene: TRBD2
V gene: TRBV9

CDR3 DNA: TGTGCCAGCAGCTTACAAGCGGGGGCTAGCACAGATACGCAGTATTTT
CDR3 protein: CASSLQAGASTDTQYF
clone size: many
J gene: TRBJ2-3
D gene: TRBD2
V gene: TRBV7-2

CDR3 DNA: TGTGCCAGCAGCTTAGCCCTAAACAGGGGGAGCACAGATACGCAGTATTTT
CDR3 protein: CASSLALNRGSTDTQYF
clone size: many
J gene: TRBJ2-3
D gene: TRBD1
V gene: TRBV7-2

CDR3 DNA: TGTGCCAGCAGCTCGAACAGGGGCCCCCATGGCTACACCTTC
CDR3 protein: CASSSNRGPHGYTF
clone size: many
J gene: TRBJ1-2
D gene: TRBD1
V gene: TRBV7-2

CDR3 DNA: TGTGCCAGCAGTAATCTGGGTAGCGAGCAGTTCTTC
CDR3 protein: CASSNLGSEQFF
clone size: many
J gene: TRBJ2-1
D gene: .
V gene: TRBV6-5

CDR3 DNA: TGTGCCAGCACCCCCCGACCTTTCTATGGCTACACCTTC
CDR3 protein: CASTPRPFYGYTF
clone size: .
J gene: TRBJ1-2
D gene: .
V gene: TRBV21-1

CDR3 DNA: TGTGCCAGCAGTGAAAGCCCCGGGATCTTTAGTGAGCAGTTCTTC
CDR3 protein: CASSESPGIFSEQFF
clone size: few
J gene: TRBJ2-1
D gene: .
V gene: TRBV2

CDR3 DNA: TGTGTCAACAATGAGCAGTTCTTC
CDR3 protein: CVNNEQFF
clone size: many
J gene: TRBJ2-1
D gene: .
V gene: TRBV21-1

CDR3 DNA: TGCAGTGCTAGACCACTAGCGGCATCCTACAATGAGCAGTTCTTC
CDR3 protein: CSARPLAASYNEQFF
clone size: many
J gene: TRBJ2-1
D gene: TRBD2
V gene: TRBV20-1

CDR3 DNA: TGTGCCAGCGCCCCAGGGGGGGACTATGGCTACACCTTC
CDR3 protein: CASAPGGDYGYTF
clone size: many
J gene: TRBJ1-2
D gene: TRBD1
V gene: TRBV27

CDR3 DNA: TGTGCCAGCAGCCAAGATAGACTAGCGGGAGGAACCACTGAGAATGAGCAGTTCTTC
CDR3 protein: CASSQDRLAGGTTENEQFF
clone size: many
J gene: TRBJ2-1
D gene: TRBD2
V gene: TRBV14

CDR3 DNA: TGTGCCAGCGGGAGCCGTGTTAACCGCGTCACAGATACGCAGTATTTT
CDR3 protein: CASGSRVNRVTDTQYF
clone size: .
J gene: TRBJ2-3
D gene: .
V gene: TRBV27

CDR3 DNA: TGCGCCAGCAGCCTGCGACGGGGGACGCAGTATTTT
CDR3 protein: CASSLRRGTQYF
clone size: many
J gene: TRBJ2-3
D gene: .
V gene: TRBV4-1

CDR3 DNA: TGTGCCAGCAGGGACTGGGGGGGGAGGGGTGAGCAGTTCTTC
CDR3 protein: CASRDWGGRGEQFF
clone size: .
J gene: TRBJ2-1
D gene: TRBD2
V gene: TRBV6-2/TRBV6-3

CDR3 DNA: TGTGCCAGCAGCTTAGTACCAGAAGGGTACAATGAGCAGTTCTTC
CDR3 protein: CASSLVPEGYNEQFF
clone size: many
J gene: TRBJ2-1
D gene: .
V gene: TRBV7-2

CDR3 DNA: TGCGCCAGCAGCTTGGAGACTAGGGGCAATGAGCAGTTCTTC
CDR3 protein: CASSLETRGNEQFF
clone size: many
J gene: TRBJ2-1
D gene: .
V gene: TRBV5-1

CDR3 DNA: TGTGCCAGCAGTTTAGCCAGGGGGTCTGAAGCTTTCTTT
CDR3 protein: CASSLARGSEAFF
clone size: many
J gene: TRBJ1-1
D gene: TRBD1
V gene: TRBV12-3/TRBV12-4

CDR3 DNA: TGTGCCAGCAGTGGCAGGTATAGCAATCAGCCCCAGCATTTT
CDR3 protein: CASSGRYSNQPQHF
clone size: .
J gene: TRBJ1-5
D gene: .
V gene: TRBV6-1

CDR3 DNA: TGTGCCACCAGCAGACACACGAACACTGAAGCTTTCTTT
CDR3 protein: CATSRHTNTEAFF
clone size: many
J gene: TRBJ1-1
D gene: .
V gene: TRBV15

CDR3 DNA: TGCAGTGCCCAACTTTCCCGATCCGGGTTGTGGAGCAATCAGCCCCAGCATTTT
CDR3 protein: CSAQLSRSGLWSNQPQHF
clone size: many
J gene: TRBJ1-5
D gene: .
V gene: TRBV20-1

CDR3 DNA: TGTGCCAGGAGCCCTGGGACTAGCGGGATCGACGGAAACAATGAGCAGTTCTTC
CDR3 protein: CARSPGTSGIDGNNEQFF
clone size: .
J gene: TRBJ2-1
D gene: TRBD2
V gene: TRBV4-2

CDR3 DNA: TGTGCCAGCAGCCAAGATCTGAGGGCCAATGAGCAGTTCTTC
CDR3 protein: CASSQDLRANEQFF
clone size: many
J gene: TRBJ2-1
D gene: .
V gene: TRBV3-1

CDR3 DNA: TGTGCCAGCAGCTTAGCAGGGGGCGGGGAGACCCAGTACTTC
CDR3 protein: CASSLAGGGETQYF
clone size: many
J gene: TRBJ2-5
D gene: TRBD1
V gene: TRBV7-2

CDR3 DNA: TGTGCCACCAGCTACATAGGAGGGGAGACCCAGTACTTC
CDR3 protein: CATSYIGGETQYF
clone size: medium-sized
J gene: TRBJ2-5
D gene: .
V gene: TRBV15

CDR3 DNA: TGCAGCGTTGCTCCCCGGCTTCGCTACAATGAGCAGTTCTTC
CDR3 protein: CSVAPRLRYNEQFF
clone size: many
J gene: TRBJ2-1
D gene: .
V gene: TRBV29-1

CDR3 DNA: TGTGCCAGCAGTTCCGGGGGGTATCAGCCCCAGCATTTT
CDR3 protein: CASSSGGYQPQHF
clone size: many
J gene: TRBJ1-5
D gene: .
V gene: TRBV6-6

CDR3 DNA: TGTGCCTTCAGTCCCCGGGGCTCCTACTCCTACAATGAGCAGTTCTTC
CDR3 protein: CAFSPRGSYSYNEQFF
clone size: .
J gene: TRBJ2-1
D gene: .
V gene: TRBV6-7

CDR3 DNA: TGTGCCAGCAGCCCCAAGGGACCGGACGAGCAGTACTTC
CDR3 protein: CASSPKGPDEQYF
clone size: many
J gene: TRBJ2-7
D gene: .
V gene: TRBV7-9

CDR3 DNA: TGTGCCAGCAACGTACTACAGGGGCCCACCGGGGAGCTGTTTTTT
CDR3 protein: CASNVLQGPTGELFF
clone size: many
J gene: TRBJ2-2
D gene: TRBD1
V gene: TRBV12-3/TRBV12-4

CDR3 DNA: TGTGCCAGCAGCACGCCCGACCCCCAGTCCTACAATGAGCAGTTCTTC
CDR3 protein: CASSTPDPQSYNEQFF
clone size: many
J gene: TRBJ2-1
D gene: .
V gene: TRBV7-8

CDR3 DNA: TGTGCCAGCAGCTTGGCCGGGACAGGGGTGGCCTACGAGCAGTACTTC
CDR3 protein: CASSLAGTGVAYEQYF
clone size: .
J gene: TRBJ2-7
D gene: TRBD1
V gene: TRBV5-5

CDR3 DNA: TGTGCCAGTAGTATAGGGACTAGCGGGAACAATGAGCAGTTCTTC
CDR3 protein: CASSIGTSGNNEQFF
clone size: .
J gene: TRBJ2-1
D gene: TRBD2
V gene: TRBV19

CDR3 DNA: TGCGCCACCAAATACTCACAGGAGAGGACTGAAGCTTTCTTT
CDR3 protein: CATKYSQERTEAFF
clone size: .
J gene: TRBJ1-1
D gene: .
V gene: TRBV5-1

CDR3 DNA: TGCAGTGCTAGAGGAGGAGGGGGAGGTATTAGCGGGAGGCAAGAGACCCAGTACTTC
CDR3 protein: CSARGGGGGISGRQETQYF
clone size: few
J gene: TRBJ2-5
D gene: TRBD2
V gene: TRBV20-1